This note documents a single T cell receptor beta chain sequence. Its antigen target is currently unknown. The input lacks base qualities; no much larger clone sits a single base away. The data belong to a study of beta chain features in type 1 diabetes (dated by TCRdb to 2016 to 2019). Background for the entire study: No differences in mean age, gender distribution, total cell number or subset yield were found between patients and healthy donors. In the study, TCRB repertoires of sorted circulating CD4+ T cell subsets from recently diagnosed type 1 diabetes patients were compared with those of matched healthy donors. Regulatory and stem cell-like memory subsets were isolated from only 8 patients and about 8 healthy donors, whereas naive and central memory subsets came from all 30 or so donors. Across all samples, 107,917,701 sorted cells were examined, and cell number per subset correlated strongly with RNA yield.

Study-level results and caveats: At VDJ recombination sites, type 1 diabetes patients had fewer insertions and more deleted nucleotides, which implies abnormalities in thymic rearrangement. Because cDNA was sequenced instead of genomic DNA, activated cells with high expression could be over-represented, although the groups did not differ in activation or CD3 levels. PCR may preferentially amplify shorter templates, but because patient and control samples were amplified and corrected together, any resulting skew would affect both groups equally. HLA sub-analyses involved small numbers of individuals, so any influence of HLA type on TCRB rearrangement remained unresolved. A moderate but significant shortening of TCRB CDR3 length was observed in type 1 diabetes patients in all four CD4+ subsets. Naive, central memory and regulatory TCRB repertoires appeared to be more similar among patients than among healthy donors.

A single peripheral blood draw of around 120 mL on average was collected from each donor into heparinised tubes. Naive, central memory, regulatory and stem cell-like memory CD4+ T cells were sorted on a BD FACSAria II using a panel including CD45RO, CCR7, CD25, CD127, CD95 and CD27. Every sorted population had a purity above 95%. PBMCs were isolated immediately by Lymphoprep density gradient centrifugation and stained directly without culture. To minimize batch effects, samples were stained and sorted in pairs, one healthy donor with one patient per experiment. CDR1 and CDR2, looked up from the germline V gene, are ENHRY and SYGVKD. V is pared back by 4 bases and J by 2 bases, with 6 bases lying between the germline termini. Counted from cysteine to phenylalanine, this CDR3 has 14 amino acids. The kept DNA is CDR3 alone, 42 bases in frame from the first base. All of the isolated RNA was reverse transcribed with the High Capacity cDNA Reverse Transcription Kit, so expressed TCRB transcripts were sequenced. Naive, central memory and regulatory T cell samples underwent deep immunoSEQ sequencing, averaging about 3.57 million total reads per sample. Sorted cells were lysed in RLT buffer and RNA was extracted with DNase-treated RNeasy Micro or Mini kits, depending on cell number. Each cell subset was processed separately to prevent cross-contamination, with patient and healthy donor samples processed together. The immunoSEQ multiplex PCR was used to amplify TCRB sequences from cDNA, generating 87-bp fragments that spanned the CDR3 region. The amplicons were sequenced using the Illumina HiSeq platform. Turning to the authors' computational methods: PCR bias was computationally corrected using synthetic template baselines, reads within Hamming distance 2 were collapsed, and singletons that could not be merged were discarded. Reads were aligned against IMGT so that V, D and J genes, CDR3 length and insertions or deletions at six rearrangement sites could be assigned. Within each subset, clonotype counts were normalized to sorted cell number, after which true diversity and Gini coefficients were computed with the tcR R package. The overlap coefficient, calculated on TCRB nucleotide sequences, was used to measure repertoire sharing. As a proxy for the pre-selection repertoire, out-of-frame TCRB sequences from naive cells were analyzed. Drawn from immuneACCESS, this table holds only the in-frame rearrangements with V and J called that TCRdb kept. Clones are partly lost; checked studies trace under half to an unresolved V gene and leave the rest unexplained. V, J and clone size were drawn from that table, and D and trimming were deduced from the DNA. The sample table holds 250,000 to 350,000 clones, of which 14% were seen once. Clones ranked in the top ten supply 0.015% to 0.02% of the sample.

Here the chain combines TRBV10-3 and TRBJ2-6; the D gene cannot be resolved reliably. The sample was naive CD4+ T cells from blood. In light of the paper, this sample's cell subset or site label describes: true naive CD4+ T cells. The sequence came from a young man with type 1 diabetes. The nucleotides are TGTGCCATCAGTGGGGCTACTGGGGCCAACGTCCTGACTTTC. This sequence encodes CAISGATGANVLTF.